Included here is one T cell receptor beta chain sequence, with context. The sample belongs to a study of PD-L1 blockade in urothelial cancer. Study at large: After treatment start, blood was analyzed at 3 weeks (second dose) and at 6 weeks.

Repertoires were generated with immunoSEQ multiplex PCR, while TCRdb's copy carries only in-frame clones and drops some. Of roughly 20,000 clones detected, 75% to 90% appear once; the ten largest clones hold about 13%. The CDR3 is 15 residues long. The ends lost 5 bases at V and 4 bases at J; junction bases unmatched: 4. Germline values: CDR1 LNHNV, CDR2 YYDKDF (reference sequence). Time point: pretreatment peripheral blood. This chain connects TRBV15 to TRBJ1-5, with TRBD1 matching over 11 bases. The sequence derives from a man between 65 and 80 years old with urothelial cancer. The sequences come from PBMCs, collected around atezolizumab (anti-PD-L1) treatment. The CDR3 DNA sequence: TGTGCCACCAGCCGCGGGACAGGGGGAAATCAGCCCCAGCATTTT. Residues: CATSRGTGGNQPQHF.